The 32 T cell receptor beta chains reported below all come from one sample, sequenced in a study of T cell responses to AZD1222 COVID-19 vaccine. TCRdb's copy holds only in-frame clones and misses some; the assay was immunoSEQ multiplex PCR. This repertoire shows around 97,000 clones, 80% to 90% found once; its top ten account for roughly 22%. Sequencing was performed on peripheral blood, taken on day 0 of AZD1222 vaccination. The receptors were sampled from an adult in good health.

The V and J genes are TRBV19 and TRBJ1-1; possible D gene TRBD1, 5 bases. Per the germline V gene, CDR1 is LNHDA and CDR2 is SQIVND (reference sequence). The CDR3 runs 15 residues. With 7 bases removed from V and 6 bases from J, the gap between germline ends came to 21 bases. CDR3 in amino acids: CASNPQVDIRAEAFF. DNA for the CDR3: TGTGCCAGTAATCCCCAAGTGGACATCCGGGCTGAAGCTTTCTTT.

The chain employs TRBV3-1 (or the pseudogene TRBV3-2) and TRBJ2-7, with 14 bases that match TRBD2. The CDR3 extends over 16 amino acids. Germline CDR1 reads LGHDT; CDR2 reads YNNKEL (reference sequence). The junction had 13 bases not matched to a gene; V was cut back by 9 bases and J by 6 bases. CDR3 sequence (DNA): TGTGCCAGTGCTGGGACTAGCGGGAGATCAGATCGCGAGCAGTACTTC. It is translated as CASAGTSGRSDREQYF.

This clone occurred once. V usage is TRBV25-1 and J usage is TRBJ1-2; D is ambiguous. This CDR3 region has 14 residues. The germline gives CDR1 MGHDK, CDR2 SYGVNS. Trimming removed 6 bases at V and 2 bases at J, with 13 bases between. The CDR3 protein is CASSVLDANYGYTF. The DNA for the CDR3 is TGTGCCAGCAGCGTACTGGACGCAAACTATGGCTACACCTTC.

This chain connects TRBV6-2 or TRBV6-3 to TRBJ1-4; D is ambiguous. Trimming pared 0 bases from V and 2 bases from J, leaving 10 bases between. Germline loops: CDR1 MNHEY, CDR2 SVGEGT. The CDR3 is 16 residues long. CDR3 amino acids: CASSYSRRSTNEKLFF. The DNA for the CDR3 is TGTGCCAGCAGTTACTCGAGGAGGTCGACTAATGAAAAACTGTTTTTT.

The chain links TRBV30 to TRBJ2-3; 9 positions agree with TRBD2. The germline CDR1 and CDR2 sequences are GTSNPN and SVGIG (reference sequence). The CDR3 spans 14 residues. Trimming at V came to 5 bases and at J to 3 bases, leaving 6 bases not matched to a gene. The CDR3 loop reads CAWSSSGSTDTQYF. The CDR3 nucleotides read TGTGCCTGGTCTAGTAGCGGGAGTACAGATACGCAGTATTTT.

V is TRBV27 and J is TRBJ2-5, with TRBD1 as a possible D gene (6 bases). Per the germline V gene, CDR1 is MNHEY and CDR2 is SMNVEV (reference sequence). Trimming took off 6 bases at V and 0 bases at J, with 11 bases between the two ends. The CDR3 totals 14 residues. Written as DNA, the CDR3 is TGTGCCAGCAGCCCTCGGGACAACCAAGAGACCCAGTACTTC. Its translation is CASSPRDNQETQYF.

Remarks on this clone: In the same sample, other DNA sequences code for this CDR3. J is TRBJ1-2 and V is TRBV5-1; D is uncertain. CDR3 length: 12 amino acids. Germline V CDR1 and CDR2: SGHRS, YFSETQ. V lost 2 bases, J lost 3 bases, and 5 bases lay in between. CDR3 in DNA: TGCGCCAGCAGCTTAACGGACTATGGCTACACCTTC. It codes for CASSLTDYGYTF.

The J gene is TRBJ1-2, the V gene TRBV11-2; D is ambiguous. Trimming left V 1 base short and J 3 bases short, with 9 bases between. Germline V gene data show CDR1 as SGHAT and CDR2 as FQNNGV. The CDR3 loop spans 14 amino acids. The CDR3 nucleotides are TGTGCCAGCAGCTTAGCAGCGGTGGACTATGGCTACACCTTC. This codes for CASSLAAVDYGYTF.

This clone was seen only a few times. This CDR3 is CASRQGQTGNTIYF. CDR3 coding DNA: TGTGCCAGCCGACAGGGACAGACGGGAAACACCATATATTTT. The chain has TRBV6-6 and TRBJ1-3; 7 bases map to TRBD1. The length of the CDR3 is 14 residues. Looked up from germline, CDR1 is MNHNY and CDR2 is SVGAGI (reference sequence). V shed 8 bases and J 4 bases; nucleotides not matched to a gene: 8.

CDR3 in amino acids: CASGSGTGVNEQYF. CDR3 bases: TGTGCTAGTGGCTCCGGGACAGGGGTAAACGAGCAGTACTTC. The chain carries TRBV12-5 and TRBJ2-7; TRBD1 aligns across 10 bases. Unmatched junction bases numbered 7, after V lost 6 bases and J lost 5 bases. Germline loops: CDR1 LGHNT, CDR2 FRNRAP. The length of the CDR3 is 14 residues.

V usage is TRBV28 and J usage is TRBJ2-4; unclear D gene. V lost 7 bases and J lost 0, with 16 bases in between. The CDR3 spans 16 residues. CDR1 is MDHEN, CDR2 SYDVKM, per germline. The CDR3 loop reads CASIAPGGLAKNIQYF. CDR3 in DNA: TGTGCCAGCATTGCGCCGGGTGGTCTAGCCAAAAACATTCAGTACTTC.

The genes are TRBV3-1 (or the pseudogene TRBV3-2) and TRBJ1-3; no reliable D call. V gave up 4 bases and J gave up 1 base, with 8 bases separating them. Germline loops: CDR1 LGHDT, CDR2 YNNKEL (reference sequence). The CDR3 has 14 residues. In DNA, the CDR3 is TGTGCCAGCAGCCTAGGAGAATCTGGAAACACCATATATTTT. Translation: CASSLGESGNTIYF.

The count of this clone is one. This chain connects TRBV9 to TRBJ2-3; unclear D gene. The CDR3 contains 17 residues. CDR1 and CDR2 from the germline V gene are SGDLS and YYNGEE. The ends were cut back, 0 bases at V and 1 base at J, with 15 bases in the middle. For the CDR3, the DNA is TGTGCCAGCAGCGTAGCTAACGGACCCGATGGCACAGATACGCAGTATTTT. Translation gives CASSVANGPDGTDTQYF.

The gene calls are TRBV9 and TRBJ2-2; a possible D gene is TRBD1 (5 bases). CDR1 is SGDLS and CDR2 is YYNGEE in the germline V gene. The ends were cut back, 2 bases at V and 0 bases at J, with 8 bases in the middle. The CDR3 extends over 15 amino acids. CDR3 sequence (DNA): TGTGCCAGCAGCGTCGAAGGGGCGAACACCGGGGAGCTGTTTTTT. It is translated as CASSVEGANTGELFF.

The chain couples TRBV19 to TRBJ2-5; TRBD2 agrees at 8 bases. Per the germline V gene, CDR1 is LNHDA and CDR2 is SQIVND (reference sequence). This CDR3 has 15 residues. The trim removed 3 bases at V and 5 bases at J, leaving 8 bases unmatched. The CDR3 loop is CASSMGSGSGETQYF. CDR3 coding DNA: TGTGCCAGTAGTATGGGAAGCGGGAGCGGGGAGACCCAGTACTTC.

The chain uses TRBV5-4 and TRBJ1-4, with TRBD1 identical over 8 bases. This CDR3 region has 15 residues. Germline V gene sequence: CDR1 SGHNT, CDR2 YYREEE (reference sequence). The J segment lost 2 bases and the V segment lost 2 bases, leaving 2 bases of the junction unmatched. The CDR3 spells CASSFTGGTNEKLFF. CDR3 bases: TGTGCCAGCAGCTTCACAGGGGGTACTAATGAAAAACTGTTTTTT.

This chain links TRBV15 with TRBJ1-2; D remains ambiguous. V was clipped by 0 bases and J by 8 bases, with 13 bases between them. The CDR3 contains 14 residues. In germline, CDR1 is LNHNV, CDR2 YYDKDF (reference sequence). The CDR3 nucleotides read TGTGCCACCAGCAGAGATCTAGCCTCTTTGGGCTACACCTTC. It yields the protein CATSRDLASLGYTF.

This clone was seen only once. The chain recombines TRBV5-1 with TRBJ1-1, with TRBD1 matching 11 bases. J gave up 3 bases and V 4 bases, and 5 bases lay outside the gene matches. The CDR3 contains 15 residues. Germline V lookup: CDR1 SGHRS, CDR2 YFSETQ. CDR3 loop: CASSGWDRGDTEAFF. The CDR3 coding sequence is TGCGCCAGCAGCGGCTGGGACAGGGGGGACACTGAAGCTTTCTTT.

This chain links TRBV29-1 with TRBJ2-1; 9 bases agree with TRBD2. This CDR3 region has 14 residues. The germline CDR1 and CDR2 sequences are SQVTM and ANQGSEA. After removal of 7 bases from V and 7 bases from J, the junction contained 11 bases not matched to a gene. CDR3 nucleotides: TGCAGCGAATGGGCGGGAGGGCCTTTGAATGAGCAGTTCTTC. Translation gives CSEWAGGPLNEQFF.

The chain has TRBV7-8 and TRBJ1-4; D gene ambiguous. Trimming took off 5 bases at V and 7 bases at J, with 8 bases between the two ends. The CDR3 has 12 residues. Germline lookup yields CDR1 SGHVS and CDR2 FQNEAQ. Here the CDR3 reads CASSHPGEKLFF. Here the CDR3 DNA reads TGTGCCAGCAGCCACCCTGGTGAAAAACTGTTTTTT.

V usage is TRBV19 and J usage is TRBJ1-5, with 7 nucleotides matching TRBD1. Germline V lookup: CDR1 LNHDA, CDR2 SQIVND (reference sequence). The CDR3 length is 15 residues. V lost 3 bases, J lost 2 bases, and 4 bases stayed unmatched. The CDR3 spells CASSIDRERNQPQHF. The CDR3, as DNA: TGTGCCAGTAGTATTGACAGGGAGCGCAATCAGCCCCAGCATTTT.

The CDR3: CASGQDNSNQPQHF. The DNA for the CDR3 is TGTGCCAGCGGGCAGGACAATAGCAATCAGCCCCAGCATTTT. The J gene is TRBJ1-5, the V gene TRBV2; a weak D match, TRBD1 (5 bases). Trimming pared 8 bases from V and 0 bases from J, leaving 11 bases between. Germline-derived CDR1 and CDR2 are SNHLY and FYNNEI. The CDR3 length is 14 residues.

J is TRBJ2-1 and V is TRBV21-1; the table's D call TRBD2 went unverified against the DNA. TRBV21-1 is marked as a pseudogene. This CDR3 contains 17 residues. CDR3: CASSKAYLESSYNEQFF. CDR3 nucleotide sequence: TGTGCCAGCAGCAAAGCGTACCTAGAGAGCTCCTACAATGAGCAGTTCTTC.

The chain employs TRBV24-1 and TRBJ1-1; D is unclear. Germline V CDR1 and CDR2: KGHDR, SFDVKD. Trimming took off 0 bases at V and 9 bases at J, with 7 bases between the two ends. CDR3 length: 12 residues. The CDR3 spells CATSDLDGKAFF. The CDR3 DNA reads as TGTGCCACCAGTGATTTGGACGGAAAAGCTTTCTTT.

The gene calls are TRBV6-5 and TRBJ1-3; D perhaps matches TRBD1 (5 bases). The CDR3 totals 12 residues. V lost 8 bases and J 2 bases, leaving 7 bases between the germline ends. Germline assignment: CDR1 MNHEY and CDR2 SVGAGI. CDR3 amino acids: CASGGAGNTIYF. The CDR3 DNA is TGTGCCAGCGGAGGGGCTGGAAACACCATATATTTT.

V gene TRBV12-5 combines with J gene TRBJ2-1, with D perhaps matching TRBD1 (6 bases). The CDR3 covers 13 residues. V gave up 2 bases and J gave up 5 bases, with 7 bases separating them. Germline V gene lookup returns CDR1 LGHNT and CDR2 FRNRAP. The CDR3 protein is CASGLRTDNEQFF. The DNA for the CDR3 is TGTGCTAGTGGTTTGAGGACAGACAATGAGCAGTTCTTC.

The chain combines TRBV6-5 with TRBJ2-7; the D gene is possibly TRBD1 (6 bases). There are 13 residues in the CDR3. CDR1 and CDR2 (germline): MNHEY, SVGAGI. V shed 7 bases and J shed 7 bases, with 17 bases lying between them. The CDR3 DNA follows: TGTGCCAGCATGCGGACAGAGCTAGGGGAGCAGTACTTC. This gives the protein CASMRTELGEQYF.

CDR3 DNA sequence: TGTGCCAGCTCAGCAAACGGGGGCGGAAGGAAGGTCTACACCTTC. Its protein is CASSANGGGRKVYTF. V is TRBV18 and J is TRBJ1-2; D is possibly TRBD1 (6 bases). In germline, CDR1 is KGHSH, CDR2 LQKENI. Trimming removed 5 bases from V and 10 bases from J, with 23 bases in between. The CDR3 spans 15 residues.

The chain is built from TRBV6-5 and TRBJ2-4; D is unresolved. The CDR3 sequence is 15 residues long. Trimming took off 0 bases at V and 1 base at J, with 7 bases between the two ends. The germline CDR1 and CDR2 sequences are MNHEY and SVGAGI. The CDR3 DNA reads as TGTGCCAGCAGTTACTCGAGCGTTGCCAAAAACATTCAGTACTTC. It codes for CASSYSSVAKNIQYF.

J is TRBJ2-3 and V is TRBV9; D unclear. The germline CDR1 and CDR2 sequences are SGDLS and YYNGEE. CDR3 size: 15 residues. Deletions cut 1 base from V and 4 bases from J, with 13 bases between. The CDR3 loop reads CASSVNRRLADTQYF. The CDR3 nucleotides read TGTGCCAGCAGCGTAAATAGGAGACTCGCAGATACGCAGTATTTT.

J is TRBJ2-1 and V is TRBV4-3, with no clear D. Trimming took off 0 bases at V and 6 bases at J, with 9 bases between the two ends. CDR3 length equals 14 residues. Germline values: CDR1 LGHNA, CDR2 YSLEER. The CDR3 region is CASSQDGLSNEQFF. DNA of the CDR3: TGCGCCAGCAGCCAAGATGGGTTGAGCAATGAGCAGTTCTTC.

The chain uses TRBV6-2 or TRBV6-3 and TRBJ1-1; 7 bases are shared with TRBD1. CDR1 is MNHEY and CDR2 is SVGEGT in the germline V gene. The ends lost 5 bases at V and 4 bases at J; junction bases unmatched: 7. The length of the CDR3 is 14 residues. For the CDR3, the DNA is TGTGCCAGCAGTCGGTCCAGGGGGAGCACTGAAGCTTTCTTT. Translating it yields CASSRSRGSTEAFF.